The sequence of this T cell receptor beta chain was determined in a study of T-cell memory formation after mild COVID-19. Looked up from germline, CDR1 is MGHRA and CDR2 is YSYEKL. The CDR3 spans 15 residues. With 4 bases clipped from V and 5 bases from J, the junction kept 11 bases outside the gene matches. TCRdb fed the 5' RACE reads into MiXCR, producing one record per CDR3 protein. The sample has 65,000 to 90,000 distinct CDR3 sequences; approximately 15% are singletons. The V and J genes are TRBV4-1 and TRBJ2-7; 7 bases line up with TRBD1. The sequenced sample consisted of PBMCs or a T cell subset sorted from them (not recorded which). The clonotype comes from an adult woman who had mild COVID-19 (a few samples of this study predate the infection). Cell type and time point are not known. CDR3 region: CASSPITGEYNEQYF. The DNA for the CDR3 is TGCGCCAGCAGCCCGATAACAGGGGAGTACAACGAGCAGTACTTC.